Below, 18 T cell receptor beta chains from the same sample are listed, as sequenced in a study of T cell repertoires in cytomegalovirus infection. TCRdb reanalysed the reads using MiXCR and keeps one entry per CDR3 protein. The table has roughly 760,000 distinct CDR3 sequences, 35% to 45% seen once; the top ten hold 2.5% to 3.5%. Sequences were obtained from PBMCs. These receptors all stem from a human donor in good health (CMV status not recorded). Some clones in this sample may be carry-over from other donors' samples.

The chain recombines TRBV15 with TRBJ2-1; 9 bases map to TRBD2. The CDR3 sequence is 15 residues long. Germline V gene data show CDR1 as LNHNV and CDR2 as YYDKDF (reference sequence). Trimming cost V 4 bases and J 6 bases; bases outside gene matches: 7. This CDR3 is CATSIRTSEANEQFF. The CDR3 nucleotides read TGTGCCACCAGCATCCGGACTAGCGAGGCCAATGAGCAGTTCTTC.

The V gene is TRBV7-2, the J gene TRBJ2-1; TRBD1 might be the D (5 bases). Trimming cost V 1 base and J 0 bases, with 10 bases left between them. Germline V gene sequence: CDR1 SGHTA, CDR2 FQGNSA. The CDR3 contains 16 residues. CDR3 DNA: TGTGCCAGCAGCTTAGATAGCCAGGGCTCCTACAATGAGCAGTTCTTC. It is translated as CASSLDSQGSYNEQFF.

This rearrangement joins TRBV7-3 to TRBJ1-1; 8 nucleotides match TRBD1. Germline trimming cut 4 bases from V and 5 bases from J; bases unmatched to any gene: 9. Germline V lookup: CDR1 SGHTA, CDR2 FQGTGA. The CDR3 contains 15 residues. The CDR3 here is CASSSDRENRTEAFF. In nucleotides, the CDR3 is TGTGCCAGCAGCTCGGACAGGGAAAATAGGACTGAAGCTTTCTTT.

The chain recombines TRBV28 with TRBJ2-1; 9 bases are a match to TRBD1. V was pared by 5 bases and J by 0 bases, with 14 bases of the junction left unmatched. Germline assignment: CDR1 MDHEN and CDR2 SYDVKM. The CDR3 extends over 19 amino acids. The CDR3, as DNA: TGTGCCAGCAGTACAACTATGGGGACAGGGATTGGCTCCTACAATGAGCAGTTCTTC. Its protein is CASSTTMGTGIGSYNEQFF.

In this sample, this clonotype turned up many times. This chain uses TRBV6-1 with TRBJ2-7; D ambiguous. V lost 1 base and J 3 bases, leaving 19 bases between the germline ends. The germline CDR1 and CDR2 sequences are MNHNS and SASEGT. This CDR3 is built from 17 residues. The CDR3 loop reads CASSEGSLGRIIYEQYF. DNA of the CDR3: TGTGCCAGCAGTGAAGGGTCGTTGGGCAGAATTATCTACGAGCAGTACTTC.

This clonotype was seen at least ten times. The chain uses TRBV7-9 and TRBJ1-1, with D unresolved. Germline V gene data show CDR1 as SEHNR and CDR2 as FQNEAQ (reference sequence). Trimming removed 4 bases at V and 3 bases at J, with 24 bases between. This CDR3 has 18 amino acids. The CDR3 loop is CASSSIGMAGALDTEAFF. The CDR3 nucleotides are TGTGCCAGCAGCTCCATCGGGATGGCAGGTGCCCTAGACACTGAAGCTTTCTTT.

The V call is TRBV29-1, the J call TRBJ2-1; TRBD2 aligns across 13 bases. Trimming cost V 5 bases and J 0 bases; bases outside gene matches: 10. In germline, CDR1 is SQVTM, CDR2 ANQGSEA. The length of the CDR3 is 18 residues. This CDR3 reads CSVLRTSGGYSSYNEQFF. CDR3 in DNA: TGCAGCGTTCTCCGGACTAGCGGGGGTTACAGCTCCTACAATGAGCAGTTCTTC.

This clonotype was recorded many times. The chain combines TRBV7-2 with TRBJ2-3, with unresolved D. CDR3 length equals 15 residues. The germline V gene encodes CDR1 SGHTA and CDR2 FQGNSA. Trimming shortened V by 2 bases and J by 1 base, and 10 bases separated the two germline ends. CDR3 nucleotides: TGTGCCAGCAGCTTATGGGGATCTGGCACAGATACGCAGTATTTT. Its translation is CASSLWGSGTDTQYF. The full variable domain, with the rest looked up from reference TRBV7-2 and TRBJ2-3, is GAGVSQSPSNKVTEKGKDVELRCDPISGHTALYWYRQSLGQGLEFLIYFQGNSAPDKSGLPSDRFSAERTGGSVSTLTIQRTQQEDSAVYLCASSLWGSGTDTQYFGPGTRLTVL.

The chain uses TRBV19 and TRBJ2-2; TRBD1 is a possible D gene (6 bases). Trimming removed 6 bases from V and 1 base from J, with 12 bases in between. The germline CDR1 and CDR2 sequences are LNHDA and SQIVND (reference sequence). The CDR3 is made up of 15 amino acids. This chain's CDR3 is CASRQGLRNTGELFF. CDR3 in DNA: TGTGCCAGTAGACAGGGATTGAGGAACACCGGGGAGCTGTTTTTT.

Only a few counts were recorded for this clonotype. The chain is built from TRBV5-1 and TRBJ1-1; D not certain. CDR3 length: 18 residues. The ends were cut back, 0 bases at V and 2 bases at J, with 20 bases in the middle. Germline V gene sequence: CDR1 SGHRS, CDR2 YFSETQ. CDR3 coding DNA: TGCGCCAGCAGCTTGGCCTCGGTCCTCCCTAAAATTAACACTGAAGCTTTCTTT. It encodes CASSLASVLPKINTEAFF.

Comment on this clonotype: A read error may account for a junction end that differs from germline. The CDR3: CARSRFTGGQPQHF. Written as DNA, the CDR3 is TGTGCCCGCAGCCGTTTTACAGGGGGCCAGCCCCAGCATTTT. The V call is TRBV6-2 or TRBV6-3, the J call TRBJ1-5, with TRBD1 matching 9 bases. The CDR3 consists of 14 residues. Per germline, CDR1 MNHEY and CDR2 SVGEGT.

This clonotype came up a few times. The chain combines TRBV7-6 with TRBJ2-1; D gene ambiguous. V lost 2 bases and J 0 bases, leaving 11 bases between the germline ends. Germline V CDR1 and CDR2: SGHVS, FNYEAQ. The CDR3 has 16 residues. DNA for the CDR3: TGTGCCAGCAGCTTAAACGGCGGAGCCTCCTACAATGAGCAGTTCTTC. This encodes CASSLNGGASYNEQFF.

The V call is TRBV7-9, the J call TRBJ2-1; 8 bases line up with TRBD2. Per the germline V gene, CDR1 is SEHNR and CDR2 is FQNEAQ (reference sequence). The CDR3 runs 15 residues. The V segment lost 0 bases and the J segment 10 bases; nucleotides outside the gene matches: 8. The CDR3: CASSLARGGRREQFF. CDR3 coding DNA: TGTGCCAGCAGCTTAGCTCGGGGGGGGAGACGAGAGCAGTTCTTC.

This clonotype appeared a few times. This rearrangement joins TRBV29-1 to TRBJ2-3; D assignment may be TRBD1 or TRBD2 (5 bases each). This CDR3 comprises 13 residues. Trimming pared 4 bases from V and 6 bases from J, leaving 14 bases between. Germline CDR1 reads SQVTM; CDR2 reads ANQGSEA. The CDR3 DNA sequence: TGCAGCGTTGTGGGGGACGTCGTGGATACGCAGTATTTT. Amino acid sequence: CSVVGDVVDTQYF.

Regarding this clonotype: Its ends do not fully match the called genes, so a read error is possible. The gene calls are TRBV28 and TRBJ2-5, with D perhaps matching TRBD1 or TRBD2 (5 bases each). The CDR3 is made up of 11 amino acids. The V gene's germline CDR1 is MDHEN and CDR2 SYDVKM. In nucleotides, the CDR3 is TGTGCCAGCAGTTTTCTGGGACCCCTGTCCTTC. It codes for CASSFLGPLSF. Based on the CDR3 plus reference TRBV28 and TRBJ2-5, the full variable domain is DVKVTQSSRYLVKRTGEKVFLECVQDMDHENMFWYRQDPGLGLRLIYFSYDVKMKEKGDIPEGYSVSREKKERFSLILESASTNQTSMYLCASSFLGPLSFGPGTRLLVL.

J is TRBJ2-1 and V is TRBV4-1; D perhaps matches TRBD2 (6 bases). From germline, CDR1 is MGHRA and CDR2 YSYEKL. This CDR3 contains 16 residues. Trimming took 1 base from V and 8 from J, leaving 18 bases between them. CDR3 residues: CASSQGWLAFPDEQFF. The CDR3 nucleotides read TGCGCCAGCAGCCAAGGGTGGCTAGCGTTTCCCGATGAGCAGTTCTTC.

DNA for the CDR3: TGTGCCAGCAGCCAAGATCGGGGAACTCCCTATGGCTACACCTTC. Its protein is CASSQDRGTPYGYTF. The chain recombines TRBV4-2 with TRBJ1-2; D unclear. Germline-derived CDR1 and CDR2 are LGHNA and YNFKEQ. The CDR3 has 15 amino acids. V was pared by 0 bases and J by 4 bases, with 12 bases between.

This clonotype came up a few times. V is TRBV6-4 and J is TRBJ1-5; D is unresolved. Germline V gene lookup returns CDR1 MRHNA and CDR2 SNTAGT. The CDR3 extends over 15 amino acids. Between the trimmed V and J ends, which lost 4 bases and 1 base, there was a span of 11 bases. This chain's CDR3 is CASSAHGESNQPQHF. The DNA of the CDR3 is TGTGCCAGCAGTGCCCACGGAGAGAGCAATCAGCCCCAGCATTTT.